This TCR beta chain was captured by sequencing in a study of blood T cell repertoires in COVID-19. Study-level information: PBMCs, B-cell-depleted T cells, or T cells provided the cDNA or gDNA that made up the material.

Sequenced by immunoSEQ multiplex PCR; TCRdb stores in-frame clones only, minus some. This table has fewer than 200,000 clones, less than 85% appearing once. CDR1 is SGHRS, CDR2 YFSETQ, per germline. J lost 5 bases, V lost 2 bases, and 3 bases had no gene match. CDR3 length equals 13 residues. Sample: PBMCs or T cells enriched from blood (not recorded which). The sequence was collected from a man aged 50 to 59 who had recovered from COVID-19. This chain uses TRBV5-1 with TRBJ2-7; 8 bases are a match to TRBD2. CDR3 protein: CASSLGLADEQYF. In nucleotides, the CDR3 is TGCGCCAGCAGCTTAGGACTAGCAGACGAGCAGTACTTC.